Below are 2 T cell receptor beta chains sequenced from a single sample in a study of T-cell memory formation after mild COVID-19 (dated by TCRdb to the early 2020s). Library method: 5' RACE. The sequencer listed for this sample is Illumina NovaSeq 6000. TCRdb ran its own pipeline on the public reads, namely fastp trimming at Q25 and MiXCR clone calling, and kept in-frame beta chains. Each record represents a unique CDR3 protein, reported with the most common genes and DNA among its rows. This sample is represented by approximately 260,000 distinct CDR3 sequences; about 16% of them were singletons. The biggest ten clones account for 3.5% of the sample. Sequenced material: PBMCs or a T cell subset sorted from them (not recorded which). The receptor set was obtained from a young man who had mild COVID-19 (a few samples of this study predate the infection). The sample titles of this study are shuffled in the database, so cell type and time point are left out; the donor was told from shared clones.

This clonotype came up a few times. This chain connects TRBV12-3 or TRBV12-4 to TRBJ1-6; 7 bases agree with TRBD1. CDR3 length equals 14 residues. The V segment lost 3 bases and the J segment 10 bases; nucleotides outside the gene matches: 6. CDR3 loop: CASSFGRGTSPLHF. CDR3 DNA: TGTGCCAGCAGTTTTGGCAGGGGGACGTCACCCCTCCACTTT.

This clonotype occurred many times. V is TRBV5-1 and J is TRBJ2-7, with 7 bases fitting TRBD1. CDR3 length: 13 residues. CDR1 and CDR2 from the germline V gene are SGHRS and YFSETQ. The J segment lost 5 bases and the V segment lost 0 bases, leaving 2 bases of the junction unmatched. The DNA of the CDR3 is TGCGCCAGCAGCTTGGAACAGGGGCACGAGCAGTACGTC. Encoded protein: CASSLEQGHEQYV.